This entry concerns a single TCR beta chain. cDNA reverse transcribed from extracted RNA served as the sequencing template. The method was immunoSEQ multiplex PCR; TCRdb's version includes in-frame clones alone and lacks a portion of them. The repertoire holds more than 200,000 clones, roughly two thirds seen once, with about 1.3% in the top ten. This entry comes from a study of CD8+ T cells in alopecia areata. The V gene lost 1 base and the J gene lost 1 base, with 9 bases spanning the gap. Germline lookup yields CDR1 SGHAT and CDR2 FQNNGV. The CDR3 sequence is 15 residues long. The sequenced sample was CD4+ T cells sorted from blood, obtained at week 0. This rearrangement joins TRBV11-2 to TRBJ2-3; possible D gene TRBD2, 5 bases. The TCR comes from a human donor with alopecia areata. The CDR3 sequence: CASSLGAGRTDTQYF. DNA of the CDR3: TGTGCCAGCAGCTTAGGGGCGGGTCGCACAGATACGCAGTATTTT.